Listed below are T cell receptor beta chains from one sample, sequenced in a study of T cells in Graves' hyperthyroidism and ophthalmopathy. TCRdb analysed the multiplex PCR reads with MiXCR anew, one entry per CDR3 protein. This sample has 600,000 to 800,000 distinct CDR3 sequences, with around a third found just once. Sample: blood. Receptor source: a woman aged 40 to 49 with Graves' hyperthyroidism. CDR3s include the opening cysteine and the closing phenylalanine or tryptophan. D genes are given only for firm matches. The size field is filled for only some rows; it gives once, few, many or a size class.

size: -; V: TRBV10-3; J: TRBJ1-1; D: -; CDR3: CAIRITEAFF; DNA: TGTGCCATCAGAATCACTGAAGCTTTCTTT
size: few; V: TRBV7-9; J: TRBJ1-4; D: -; CDR3: CASSFLGGPIAEKLFF; DNA: TGTGCCAGCAGCTTCCTAGGCGGACCCATAGCTGAAAAACTGTTTTTT
size: many; V: TRBV9; J: TRBJ1-2; D: -; CDR3: CASSASHEAHGYTF; DNA: TGTGCCAGCAGCGCTAGCCATGAGGCGCATGGCTACACCTTC
size: -; V: TRBV6-4; J: TRBJ2-5; D: -; CDR3: CASTPTRARTRETQYF; DNA: TGTGCCAGCACTCCTACTCGGGCACGGACACGGGAGACCCAGTACTTC
size: -; V: TRBV11-2; J: TRBJ1-6; D: TRBD1; CDR3: CASSLVSGQNSSPLHF; DNA: TGTGCCAGCAGCTTAGTTTCGGGACAGAATAGTTCACCCCTCCACTTT
size: -; V: TRBV29-1; J: TRBJ2-2; D: -; CDR3: CSVGSGGDTGELFF; DNA: TGCAGCGTTGGTTCCGGGGGTGACACCGGGGAGCTGTTTTTT
size: -; V: TRBV13; J: TRBJ2-3; D: -; CDR3: CASSLVEGDTQYF; DNA: TGTGCCAGCAGCTTGGTGGAGGGAGATACGCAGTATTTT
size: many; V: TRBV10-3; J: TRBJ1-1; D: TRBD1; CDR3: CAISESGTGGVTEAFF; DNA: TGTGCCATCAGTGAGTCTGGGACAGGTGGGGTAACTGAAGCTTTCTTT
size: -; V: TRBV19; J: TRBJ1-5; D: -; CDR3: CASSPSKGSNQPQHF; DNA: TGTGCCAGCTCACCAAGCAAGGGCAGCAATCAGCCCCAGCATTTT
size: many; V: TRBV10-1; J: TRBJ2-7; D: -; CDR3: CASSDWPLDVYEQYF; DNA: TGCGCCAGCAGTGACTGGCCCTTGGACGTCTACGAGCAGTACTTC
size: -; V: TRBV6-5; J: TRBJ2-2; D: -; CDR3: CAISYVSSSTGELFF; DNA: TGTGCCATCAGTTACGTAAGCAGCAGCACCGGGGAGCTGTTTTTT
size: -; V: TRBV7-9; J: TRBJ1-2; D: -; CDR3: CASSLGTDNYGYTF; DNA: TGTGCCAGCAGTTTAGGGACTGATAACTATGGCTACACCTTC
size: few; V: TRBV7-2; J: TRBJ1-6; D: TRBD1; CDR3: CASSTGQGAGSPLHF; DNA: TGTGCCAGCAGCACCGGACAGGGGGCGGGTTCACCCCTCCACTTT
size: many; V: TRBV12-3/TRBV12-4; J: TRBJ2-2; D: TRBD2; CDR3: CASSPSASGNGELFF; DNA: TGTGCCAGCAGCCCCAGCGCCAGCGGGAACGGGGAGCTGTTTTTT
size: many; V: TRBV4-3; J: TRBJ2-7; D: -; CDR3: CASSPRDSAAYEQYF; DNA: TGCGCCAGCAGCCCCCGGGACTCCGCCGCCTACGAGCAGTACTTC
size: many; V: TRBV20-1; J: TRBJ2-7; D: TRBD1; CDR3: CSAKGTGRSYEQYF; DNA: TGCAGTGCTAAAGGGACAGGACGCTCCTACGAGCAGTACTTC
size: -; V: TRBV7-2; J: TRBJ2-7; D: -; CDR3: CASSLRGALGGLLIEQYF; DNA: TGTGCCAGCAGCTTACGGGGAGCCTTAGGGGGGCTGTTGATCGAGCAGTACTTC
size: -; V: TRBV7-2; J: TRBJ2-5; D: TRBD2; CDR3: CASSPKRGGFQETQYF; DNA: TGTGCCAGCAGCCCCAAGCGGGGGGGATTTCAGGAGACCCAGTACTTC
size: -; V: TRBV7-2; J: TRBJ2-7; D: TRBD2; CDR3: CASSWTSGDFEQYF; DNA: TGTGCCAGCAGCTGGACTAGCGGGGATTTCGAGCAGTACTTC
size: few; V: TRBV2; J: TRBJ2-7; D: -; CDR3: CASSEQREQYF; DNA: TGTGCCAGCAGTGAACAAAGAGAGCAGTACTTC